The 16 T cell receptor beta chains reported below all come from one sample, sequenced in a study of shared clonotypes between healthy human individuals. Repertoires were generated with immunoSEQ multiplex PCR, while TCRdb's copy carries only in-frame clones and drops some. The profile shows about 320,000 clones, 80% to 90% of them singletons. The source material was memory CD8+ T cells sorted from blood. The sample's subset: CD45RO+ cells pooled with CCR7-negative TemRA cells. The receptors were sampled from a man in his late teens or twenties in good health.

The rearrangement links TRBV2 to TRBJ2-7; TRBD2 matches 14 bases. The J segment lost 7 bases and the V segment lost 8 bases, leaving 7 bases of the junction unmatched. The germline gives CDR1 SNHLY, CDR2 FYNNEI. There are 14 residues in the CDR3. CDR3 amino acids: CASRGLAGDGEQYF. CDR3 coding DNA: TGTGCCAGCCGGGGACTAGCGGGAGATGGGGAGCAGTACTTC.

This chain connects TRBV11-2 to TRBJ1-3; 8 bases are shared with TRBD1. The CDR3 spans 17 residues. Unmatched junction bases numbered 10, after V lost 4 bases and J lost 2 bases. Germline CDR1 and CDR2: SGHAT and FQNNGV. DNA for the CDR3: TGTGCCAGCAGCTCGGAAACAGGGGGGAATACTGGAAACACCATATATTTT. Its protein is CASSSETGGNTGNTIYF.

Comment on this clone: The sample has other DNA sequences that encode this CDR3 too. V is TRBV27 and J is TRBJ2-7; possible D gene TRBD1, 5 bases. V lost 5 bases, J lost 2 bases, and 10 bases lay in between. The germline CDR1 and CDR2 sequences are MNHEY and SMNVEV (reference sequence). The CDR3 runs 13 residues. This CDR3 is CASSVQGAYEQYF. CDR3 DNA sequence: TGTGCCAGCAGTGTTCAGGGTGCCTACGAGCAGTACTTC.

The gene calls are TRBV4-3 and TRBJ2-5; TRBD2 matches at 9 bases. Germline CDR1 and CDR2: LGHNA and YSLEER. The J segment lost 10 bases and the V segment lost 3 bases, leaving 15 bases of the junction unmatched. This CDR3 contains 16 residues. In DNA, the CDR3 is TGCGCCAGCAGCCACACCGGGACTAGCCAGGTTGTGGGCCAGTACTTC. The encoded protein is CASSHTGTSQVVGQYF.

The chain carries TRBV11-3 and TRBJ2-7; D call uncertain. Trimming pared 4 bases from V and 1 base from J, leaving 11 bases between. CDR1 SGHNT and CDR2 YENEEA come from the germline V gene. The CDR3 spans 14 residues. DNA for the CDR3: TGTGCCAGCAGCTCCACGCCCTATTCCTACGAGCAGTACTTC. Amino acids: CASSSTPYSYEQYF.

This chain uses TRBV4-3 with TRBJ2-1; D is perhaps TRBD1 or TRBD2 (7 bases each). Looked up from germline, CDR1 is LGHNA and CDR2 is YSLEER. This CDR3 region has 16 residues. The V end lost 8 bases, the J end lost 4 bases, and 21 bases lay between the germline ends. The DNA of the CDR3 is TGCGCCAGCGCGCAGGGGGGCCAGCGGGAATACAATGAGCAGTTCTTC. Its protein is CASAQGGQREYNEQFF.

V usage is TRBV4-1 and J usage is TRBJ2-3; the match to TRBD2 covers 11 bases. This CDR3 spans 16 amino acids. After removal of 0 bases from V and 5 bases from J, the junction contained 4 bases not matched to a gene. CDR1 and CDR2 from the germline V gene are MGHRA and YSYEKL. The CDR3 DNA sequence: TGCGCCAGCAGCCAAGAAGGTCTAGCGGGGGGAGATACGCAGTATTTT. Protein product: CASSQEGLAGGDTQYF.

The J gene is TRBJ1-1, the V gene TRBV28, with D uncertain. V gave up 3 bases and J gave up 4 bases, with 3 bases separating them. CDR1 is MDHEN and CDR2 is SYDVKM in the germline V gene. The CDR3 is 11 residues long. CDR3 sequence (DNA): TGTGCCAGCAGTTTTACCACTGAAGCTTTCTTT. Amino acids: CASSFTTEAFF.

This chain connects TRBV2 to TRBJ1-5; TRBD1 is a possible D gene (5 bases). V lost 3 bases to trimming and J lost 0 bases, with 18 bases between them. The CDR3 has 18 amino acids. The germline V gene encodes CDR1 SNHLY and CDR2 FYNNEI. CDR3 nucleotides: TGTGCCAGCAGTGATTCCCGACGGGACGGACTTAGCAATCAGCCCCAGCATTTT. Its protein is CASSDSRRDGLSNQPQHF.

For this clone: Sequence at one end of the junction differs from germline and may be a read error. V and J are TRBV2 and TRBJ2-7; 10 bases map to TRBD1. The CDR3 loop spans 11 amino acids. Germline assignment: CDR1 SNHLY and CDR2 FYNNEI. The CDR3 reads CASSEGTGERF. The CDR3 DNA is TGTGCCAGCAGCGAAGGGACAGGGGAGAGATTC.

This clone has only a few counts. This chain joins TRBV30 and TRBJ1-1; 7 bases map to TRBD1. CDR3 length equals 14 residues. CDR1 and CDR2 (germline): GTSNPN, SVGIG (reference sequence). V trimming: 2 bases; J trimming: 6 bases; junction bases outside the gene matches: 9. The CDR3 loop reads CAWSTPTGISEAFF. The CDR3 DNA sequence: TGTGCCTGGAGTACCCCGACAGGGATCTCTGAAGCTTTCTTT.

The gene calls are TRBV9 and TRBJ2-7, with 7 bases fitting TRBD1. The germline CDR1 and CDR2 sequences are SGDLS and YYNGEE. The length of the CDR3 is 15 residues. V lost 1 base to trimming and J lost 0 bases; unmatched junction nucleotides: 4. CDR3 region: CASSVTGATSYEQYF. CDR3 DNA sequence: TGTGCCAGCAGCGTAACAGGGGCAACCTCCTACGAGCAGTACTTC. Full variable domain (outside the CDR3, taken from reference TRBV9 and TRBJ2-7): DSGVTQTPKHLITATGQRVTLRCSPRSGDLSVYWYQQSLDQGLQFLIQYYNGEERAKGNILERFSAQQFPDLHSELNLSSLELGDSALYFCASSVTGATSYEQYFGPGTRLTVT.

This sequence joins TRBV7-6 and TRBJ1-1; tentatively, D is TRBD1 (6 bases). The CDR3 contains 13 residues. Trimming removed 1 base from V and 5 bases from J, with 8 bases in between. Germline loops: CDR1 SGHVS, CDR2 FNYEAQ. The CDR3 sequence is CASSLVTGTEAFF. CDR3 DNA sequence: TGTGCCAGCAGCTTAGTTACAGGGACTGAAGCTTTCTTT.

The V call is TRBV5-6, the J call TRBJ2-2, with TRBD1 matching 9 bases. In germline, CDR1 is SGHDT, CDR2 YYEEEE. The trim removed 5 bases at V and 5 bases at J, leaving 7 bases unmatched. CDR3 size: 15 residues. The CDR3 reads CASRRTGERTGELFF. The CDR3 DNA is TGTGCCAGCAGGAGGACAGGGGAGAGGACCGGGGAGCTGTTTTTT.

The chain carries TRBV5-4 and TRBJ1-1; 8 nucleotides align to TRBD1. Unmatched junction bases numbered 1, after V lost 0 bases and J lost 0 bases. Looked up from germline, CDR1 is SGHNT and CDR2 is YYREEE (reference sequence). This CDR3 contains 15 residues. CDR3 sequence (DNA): TGTGCCAGCAGCTTGGGGACAGGGCTGAACACTGAAGCTTTCTTT. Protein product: CASSLGTGLNTEAFF.

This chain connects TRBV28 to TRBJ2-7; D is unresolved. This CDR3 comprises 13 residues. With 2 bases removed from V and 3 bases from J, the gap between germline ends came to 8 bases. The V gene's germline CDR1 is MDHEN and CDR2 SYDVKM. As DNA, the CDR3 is TGTGCCAGCAGTTTAAGAGATAACTACGAGCAGTACTTC. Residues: CASSLRDNYEQYF. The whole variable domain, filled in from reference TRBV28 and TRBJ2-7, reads DVKVTQSSRYLVKRTGEKVFLECVQDMDHENMFWYRQDPGLGLRLIYFSYDVKMKEKGDIPEGYSVSREKKERFSLILESASTNQTSMYLCASSLRDNYEQYFGPGTRLTVT.